A single sample gave rise to the 26 T cell receptor beta chains below, sequenced in a study of blood T cells in healthy people across ages. Sample-barcoded 5' priming and a J-beta primer mix drove a second PCR of about 7 to 11 cycles. From the 5' RACE reads, TCRdb called clonotypes with MiXCR, one entry per CDR3 protein. The repertoire has roughly 1.6 million distinct CDR3 sequences, almost 35% of them found once; the top ten carry around 11%. Sequencing used blood. Source of these receptors: a woman aged 25 to 39 in good health.

This clonotype was recorded at least ten times. The chain recombines TRBV20-1 with TRBJ2-5, with D perhaps matching TRBD2 (7 bases). This CDR3 is 16 amino acids long. Germline V gives CDR1 DFQATT, CDR2 SNEGSKA (reference sequence). The V end was cut by 3 bases, the J end by 4 bases, with 21 bases between. In DNA, the CDR3 is TGCAGTGCTAGTGTGCTGGCGGGGGCGGTGAGAGAGACCCAGTACTTC. Encoded protein: CSASVLAGAVRETQYF.

In this sample, this clonotype turned up a few times. This chain connects TRBV5-1 to TRBJ2-5; D is possibly TRBD2 (5 bases). The J call could be wrong; TRBJ2-7 is a better fit for the DNA end. The CDR3 has 17 amino acids. From germline, CDR1 is SGHRS and CDR2 YFSETQ. The CDR3 loop is CASSFDGRSSGGHEQYF. CDR3 bases: TGCGCCAGCAGCTTTGACGGCAGGTCGAGCGGCGGGCACGAGCAGTACTTC.

This clonotype was seen at least ten times. V is TRBV9 and J is TRBJ2-5; D possibly corresponds to TRBD2 (6 bases). The germline V gene encodes CDR1 SGDLS and CDR2 YYNGEE. V was cut by 5 bases and J by 1 base, with 9 bases left in between. This CDR3 has 13 residues. In DNA form, the CDR3 reads TGTGCCAGCAGTGTGGGGGGCCAAGAGACCCAGTACTTC. It is translated as CASSVGGQETQYF.

This clonotype was counted a few times. This sequence is one base from a far larger clone and is likely a read error. V gene TRBV27 combines with J gene TRBJ2-7; D uncertain. Per the germline V gene, CDR1 is MNHEY and CDR2 is SMNVEV (reference sequence). This CDR3 has 11 amino acids. In nucleotides, the CDR3 is TGTGCCAGCAGTAACTCCTACGAGCGGTACTTC. This translates into CASSNSYERYF.

The chain joins TRBV28 to TRBJ2-1, with 8 bases fitting TRBD2. The assigned J gene may be wrong: the sequence end matches TRBJ2-7 better. Germline CDR1 reads MDHEN; CDR2 reads SYDVKM. CDR3 length: 14 amino acids. CDR3 amino acids: CASRQGLEDYEQYF. The CDR3 DNA reads as TGTGCCAGCAGACAGGGACTAGAAGACTATGAGCAGTACTTC.

The chain combines TRBV7-2 with TRBJ2-1; 7 positions match TRBD2. Germline V gives CDR1 SGHTA, CDR2 FQGNSA. V lost 3 bases and J lost 9; bases outside the gene matches: 14. The CDR3 spans 16 residues. For the CDR3, the DNA is TGTGCCAGCAGCTTGGATCGTAGCGGGCCCGGTGTTGAGCAGTTCTTC. Translation gives CASSLDRSGPGVEQFF.

This clonotype came up a few times. This chain links TRBV7-9 with TRBJ2-5; D gene uncertain. This CDR3 spans 16 amino acids. The V gene lost 5 bases and the J gene lost 4 bases, with 20 bases spanning the gap. CDR1 and CDR2 (germline): SEHNR, FQNEAQ (reference sequence). CDR3: CASSRLGPEIGETQYF. Written as DNA, the CDR3 is TGTGCCAGCAGCCGACTCGGGCCAGAAATAGGAGAGACCCAGTACTTC.

CDR3 nucleotides: TGTGCCAGCACTAGGACTCAGAACACCGGGGAGCTGTTTTTT. Amino acids: CASTRTQNTGELFF. V is TRBV28 and J is TRBJ2-2, with D perhaps matching TRBD2 (5 bases). The CDR3 is 14 residues long. V dropped 7 bases and J dropped 1 base, with 10 bases sitting between them. The germline V gene has CDR1 MDHEN and CDR2 SYDVKM.

This clonotype has only a few counts. DNA of the CDR3: TGTGCCTGGGCCACTCAGGGGCGCCAGCCCCAGCATTTT. Encoded protein: CAWATQGRQPQHF. This chain uses TRBV30 with TRBJ1-5; D might be TRBD1 (6 bases). The length of the CDR3 is 13 residues. V lost 5 bases and J lost 7, with 15 bases in between. In germline, CDR1 is GTSNPN, CDR2 SVGIG (reference sequence).

The J gene is TRBJ2-7, the V gene TRBV6-1, with D possibly being TRBD1 or TRBD2 (6 bases each). Trimming removed 1 base at V and 0 bases at J, with 13 bases between. Germline values: CDR1 MNHNS, CDR2 SASEGT. The CDR3 has 16 residues. The CDR3 is CASSEVPGAVSYEQYF. The CDR3, as DNA: TGTGCCAGCAGTGAAGTGCCGGGGGCGGTCTCCTACGAGCAGTACTTC.

As regards this clonotype: At one end the junction does not follow the germline gene, possibly because of a read error. The chain is built from TRBV29-1 and TRBJ2-7, with D unclear. CDR1 SQVTM and CDR2 ANQGSEA come from the germline V gene. The CDR3 extends over 14 amino acids. In DNA form, the CDR3 reads TGCAACGTTAGAAATTACTCGACACCCTACGAGCAGTACTTC. Encoded protein: CNVRNYSTPYEQYF.

This clonotype was observed a few times. The chain joins TRBV2 to TRBJ1-5; D remains unclear. CDR3 length: 17 amino acids. V was trimmed by 0 bases and J by 7 bases, leaving 19 bases between them. Per germline, CDR1 SNHLY and CDR2 FYNNEI. CDR3 loop: CASSEALRNPNKQPQHF. DNA of the CDR3: TGTGCCAGCAGTGAAGCGCTTCGCAACCCAAACAAGCAGCCCCAGCATTTT.

The V gene is TRBV20-1, the J gene TRBJ2-3; D remains ambiguous. The ends were cut back, 5 bases at V and 4 bases at J, with 16 bases in the middle. This CDR3 is built from 14 residues. Germline values: CDR1 DFQATT, CDR2 SNEGSKA (reference sequence). The chain's CDR3 is CSAHGAVVADTQYF. The DNA of the CDR3 is TGCAGTGCTCACGGCGCTGTCGTGGCAGATACGCAGTATTTT.

The rearrangement links TRBV7-9 to TRBJ2-4; a weak D match, TRBD2 (5 bases). The DNA matches TRBJ2-7 better at its end, which makes the J call doubtful. The CDR3 is 12 residues long. From germline, CDR1 is SEHNR and CDR2 FQNEAQ (reference sequence). CDR3 region: CASSLTNNEQYF. Written as DNA, the CDR3 is TGTGCCAGCAGCTTGACTAACAACGAGCAGTACTTC.

V usage is TRBV4-1 and J usage is TRBJ2-2; D may match TRBD1 or TRBD2 (5 bases each). Trimming pared 8 bases from V and 6 bases from J, leaving 19 bases between. The CDR3 covers 15 residues. Germline CDR1 is MGHRA and CDR2 is YSYEKL. The CDR3 DNA reads TGCGCCAGCTCCAGAGCGTTGGGGACGGCCGGGGAGCTGTTTTTT. This codes for CASSRALGTAGELFF.

J is TRBJ2-1 and V is TRBV18; tentative D call: TRBD2 (6 bases). The CDR3 runs to 14 residues. Trimming took 2 bases from V and 4 from J, leaving 9 bases between them. Germline lookup yields CDR1 KGHSH and CDR2 LQKENI. The DNA of the CDR3 is TGTGCCAGCTCACCAGCGGGGTCATACAATGAGCAGTTCTTC. Translated: CASSPAGSYNEQFF.

The gene calls are TRBV6-5 and TRBJ2-7, with a possible D match to TRBD2 (5 bases). Germline V gene data show CDR1 as MNHEY and CDR2 as SVGAGI. The CDR3 consists of 13 residues. V lost 4 bases, J lost 3 bases, and 10 bases lay in between. The DNA of the CDR3 is TGTGCCAGCAGTTCCGGGAATCGCTACGAGCAGTACTTC. This sequence encodes CASSSGNRYEQYF.

The rearrangement links TRBV5-1 to TRBJ2-1; TRBD2 matches at 8 bases. The V gene's germline CDR1 is SGHRS and CDR2 YFSETQ. Trimming removed 6 bases from V and 7 bases from J; junction bases left unmatched: 12. The length of the CDR3 is 15 residues. The CDR3 here is CASTPIAGLGNEQFF. The CDR3 DNA reads as TGCGCCAGCACCCCCATTGCGGGACTAGGGAATGAGCAGTTCTTC.

This clonotype has just a few counts. This chain connects TRBV20-1 to TRBJ1-2; TRBD1 is a possible D gene (6 bases). The germline gives CDR1 DFQATT, CDR2 SNEGSKA (reference sequence). This CDR3 region has 16 residues. V shed 0 bases and J shed 2 bases, with 16 bases lying between them. In DNA, the CDR3 is TGCAGTGCTAGAGACCCTTACAGGGTCTCAAACTATGGCTACACCTTC. Translated: CSARDPYRVSNYGYTF.

This clonotype has just a few counts. This chain uses TRBV28 with TRBJ1-5, with D possibly matching TRBD1 (6 bases). The V gene's germline CDR1 is MDHEN and CDR2 SYDVKM. Deletions cut 5 bases from V and 6 bases from J, with 20 bases between. The CDR3 spans 16 residues. This CDR3 is CASSPRDPGGSQPQHF. CDR3 coding DNA: TGTGCCAGCAGTCCACGGGACCCCGGGGGCAGTCAGCCCCAGCATTTT.

This clonotype has ten or more counts. The chain's CDR3 is CSVEDKRGNGYTF. Written as DNA, the CDR3 is TGCAGCGTTGAAGATAAACGGGGGAATGGCTACACCTTC. The genes are TRBV29-1 and TRBJ1-2; TRBD1 is a possible D gene (5 bases). Germline V gives CDR1 SQVTM, CDR2 ANQGSEA. The CDR3 consists of 13 residues. Trimming cost V 0 bases and J 6 bases, with 11 bases left between them.

The gene calls are TRBV10-3 and TRBJ2-5; a weak D match, TRBD2 (6 bases). The V and J ends lost 10 bases and 4 bases respectively, with 13 bases between them. Germline CDR1 is ENHRY and CDR2 is SYGVKD. The CDR3 contains 12 residues. CDR3 nucleotides: TGTGCCAGGGCTAGCGTCGGAGAGACCCAGTACTTC. This gives the protein CARASVGETQYF.

The chain has TRBV29-1 and TRBJ1-2, with TRBD1 matching 10 bases. After removal of 5 bases from V and 7 bases from J, the junction contained 7 bases not matched to a gene. This CDR3 spans 13 amino acids. Germline V gene data show CDR1 as SQVTM and CDR2 as ANQGSEA. For the CDR3, the DNA is TGCAGCGTTTTTAGGACAGGGGGATCTGGCTACACCTTC. It specifies CSVFRTGGSGYTF.

The chain combines TRBV27 with TRBJ2-2, with 7 bases identical to TRBD2. CDR1 and CDR2 (germline): MNHEY, SMNVEV (reference sequence). The junction had 7 bases not matched to a gene; V was cut back by 4 bases and J by 5 bases. This CDR3 is 15 amino acids long. The CDR3 nucleotides are TGTGCCAGCAGTTCCCGGGGAGGGACGACCGGGGAGCTGTTTTTT. Translation gives CASSSRGGTTGELFF.

This clonotype was picked up a small number of times. V is TRBV5-5 and J is TRBJ2-2, with 8 bases identical to TRBD1. Germline V gives CDR1 SGHKS, CDR2 YYEKEE (reference sequence). The CDR3 sequence is 16 residues long. The V segment lost 1 base and the J segment 1 base; nucleotides outside the gene matches: 3. CDR3: CASSLMGQVNTGELFF. DNA for the CDR3: TGTGCCAGCAGCTTGATGGGACAGGTGAACACCGGGGAGCTGTTTTTT.

The CDR3 DNA sequence: TGTGCCAGCTGCCGGACAGGGGTAGAGACCCAGTACTTC. Translating it yields CASCRTGVETQYF. The chain links TRBV6-5 to TRBJ2-7; TRBD1 matches 9 bases. The assigned J gene may be wrong: the sequence end matches TRBJ2-5 better. Germline V CDR1 and CDR2: MNHEY, SVGAGI. This CDR3 is built from 13 residues.